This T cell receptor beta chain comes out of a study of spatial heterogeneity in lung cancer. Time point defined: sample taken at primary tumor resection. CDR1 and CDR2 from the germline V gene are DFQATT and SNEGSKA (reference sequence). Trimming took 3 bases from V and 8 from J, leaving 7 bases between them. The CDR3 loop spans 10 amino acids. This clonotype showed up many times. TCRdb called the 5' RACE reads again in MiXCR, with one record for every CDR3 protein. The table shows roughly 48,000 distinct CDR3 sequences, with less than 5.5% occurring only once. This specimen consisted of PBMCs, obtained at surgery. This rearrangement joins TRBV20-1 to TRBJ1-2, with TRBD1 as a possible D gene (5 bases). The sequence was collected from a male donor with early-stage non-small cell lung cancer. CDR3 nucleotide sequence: TGCAGTGCTAGGGGGGTCGGCTACACCTTC. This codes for CSARGVGYTF.